This T cell receptor (beta chain) was profiled in a study of blood T cell repertoires in COVID-19. On the study more broadly: Sites in the United States, Italy and Spain provided acute and convalescent COVID-19 samples. T cells, B-cell-depleted T cells, or PBMCs provided the cDNA or gDNA that served as material.

The repertoire was sequenced with immunoSEQ multiplex PCR; TCRdb's copy has only in-frame clones and lacks some. Of about 99,000 clones in the sample, roughly 85% were seen once. J lost 4 bases, V lost 7 bases, and 7 bases had no gene match. This CDR3 region has 14 residues. Germline-derived CDR1 and CDR2 are SGHRS and YFSETQ. The sequence came from a man aged 50-59 years in a cohort sampled during active COVID-19. The V and J genes are TRBV5-1 and TRBJ2-2, with 7 bases matching TRBD1. Sequenced sample: peripheral blood. CDR3 protein: CASDSGQSTGELFF. Written as DNA, the CDR3 is TGCGCCAGCGATTCGGGACAGAGCACCGGGGAGCTGTTTTTT. Variable domain in full (rest from reference TRBV5-1 and TRBJ2-2): KAGVTQTPRYLIKTRGQQVTLSCSPISGHRSVSWYQQTPGQGLQFLFEYFSETQRNKGNFPGRFSGRQFSNSRSEMNVSTLELGDSALYLCASDSGQSTGELFFGEGSRLTVL.